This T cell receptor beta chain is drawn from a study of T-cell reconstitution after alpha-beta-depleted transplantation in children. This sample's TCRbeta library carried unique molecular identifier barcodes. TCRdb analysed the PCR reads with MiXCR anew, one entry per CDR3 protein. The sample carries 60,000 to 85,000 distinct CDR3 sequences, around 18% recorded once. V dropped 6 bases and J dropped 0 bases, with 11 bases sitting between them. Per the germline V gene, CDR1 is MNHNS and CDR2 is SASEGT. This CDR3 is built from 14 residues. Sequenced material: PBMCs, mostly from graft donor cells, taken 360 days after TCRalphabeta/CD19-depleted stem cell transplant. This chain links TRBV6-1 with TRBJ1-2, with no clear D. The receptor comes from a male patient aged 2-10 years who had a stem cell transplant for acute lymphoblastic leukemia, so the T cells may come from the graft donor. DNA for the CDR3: TGTGCCAGCAGCCCTTGGACGCCTAACTATGGCTACACCTTC. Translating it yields CASSPWTPNYGYTF.